This is a list of T cell receptor beta chains from one sample in a study of regulatory T cells in long-lasting Graves disease. TCRdb independently ran MiXCR on the multiplex PCR reads; one entry per CDR3 protein. The sample records a few hundred thousand distinct CDR3 sequences, over 12% being singletons. This same sample was also taken into another study, of T cells in Graves' hyperthyroidism and ophthalmopathy.

The sequences come from peripheral blood mononuclear cells (PBMCs), collected at new diagnosis, from a patient treated with antithyroid drugs. The source is a woman aged 40 to 50 with Graves disease. CDR3s include the opening cysteine and the closing phenylalanine or tryptophan. A D gene is named only where the DNA matches it firmly. Only part of the rows carry a size: once, few, many, or a class if the clone is expanded.

v_call: TRBV6-1; j_call: TRBJ2-2; d_call: TRBD2; clone_size: -; cdr3_aa: CASSSEAGGWSGELFF; cdr3_nt: TGTGCCAGCAGCTCCGAAGCGGGAGGATGGTCCGGGGAGCTGTTTTTT
v_call: TRBV19; j_call: TRBJ1-5; d_call: -; clone_size: few; cdr3_aa: CASSMDSSNQPQHF; cdr3_nt: TGTGCCAGTAGTATGGACTCGTCCAATCAGCCCCAGCATTTT
v_call: TRBV9; j_call: TRBJ2-1; d_call: -; clone_size: few; cdr3_aa: CGSSLIGNEQFF; cdr3_nt: TGTGGCAGCAGCCTGATTGGGAATGAGCAGTTCTTC
v_call: TRBV11-2; j_call: TRBJ2-7; d_call: TRBD1; clone_size: many; cdr3_aa: CASTDVGQGAYEQYF; cdr3_nt: TGTGCCAGCACCGACGTAGGACAGGGGGCGTACGAGCAGTACTTC
v_call: TRBV28; j_call: TRBJ1-1; d_call: -; clone_size: few; cdr3_aa: CASNEPQQNTEAFF; cdr3_nt: TGTGCCAGCAACGAACCCCAGCAGAACACTGAAGCTTTCTTT
v_call: TRBV28; j_call: TRBJ2-6; d_call: TRBD1; clone_size: -; cdr3_aa: CASSGTGGGSGANVLTF; cdr3_nt: TGTGCCAGCAGCGGGACAGGGGGCGGTTCTGGGGCCAACGTCCTGACTTTC
v_call: TRBV20-1; j_call: TRBJ1-5; d_call: TRBD1; clone_size: few; cdr3_aa: CSARDFLTGEGNQPQHF; cdr3_nt: TGCAGTGCTAGAGATTTCCTTACAGGGGAGGGCAATCAGCCCCAGCATTTT
v_call: TRBV6-2/TRBV6-3; j_call: TRBJ1-5; d_call: -; clone_size: -; cdr3_aa: CASSPSPGGDNQPQHF; cdr3_nt: TGTGCCAGCAGTCCGTCCCCCGGGGGGGATAATCAGCCCCAGCATTTT
v_call: TRBV28; j_call: TRBJ2-7; d_call: TRBD1; clone_size: -; cdr3_aa: CASSFDRAREQYF; cdr3_nt: TGTGCCAGCAGTTTCGACAGGGCGCGCGAGCAGTACTTC
v_call: TRBV5-1; j_call: TRBJ2-1; d_call: TRBD2; clone_size: -; cdr3_aa: CASSSGAAGPNNEQFF; cdr3_nt: TGCGCCAGCAGCTCCGGCGCAGCGGGGCCCAACAATGAGCAGTTCTTC
v_call: TRBV28; j_call: TRBJ1-1; d_call: -; clone_size: many; cdr3_aa: CASSLSRVSEAFF; cdr3_nt: TGTGCCAGCAGTTTAAGTAGGGTTTCTGAAGCTTTCTTT
v_call: TRBV6-5; j_call: TRBJ2-3; d_call: TRBD1; clone_size: many; cdr3_aa: CASSYSSPGTGGIADTQYF; cdr3_nt: TGTGCCAGCAGTTACTCCTCACCGGGGACAGGGGGTATTGCAGATACGCAGTATTTT
v_call: TRBV11-1; j_call: TRBJ2-7; d_call: TRBD2; clone_size: many; cdr3_aa: CASSSLLAGTYEQYF; cdr3_nt: TGTGCCAGCAGCTCGCTACTAGCGGGGACCTACGAGCAGTACTTC
v_call: TRBV2; j_call: TRBJ1-2; d_call: -; clone_size: many; cdr3_aa: CASSEAGQYYGYTF; cdr3_nt: TGTGCCAGCAGTGAAGCAGGACAGTACTATGGCTACACCTTC
v_call: TRBV6-1; j_call: TRBJ1-1; d_call: -; clone_size: -; cdr3_aa: CASSEEGTRSAFF; cdr3_nt: TGTGCCAGCAGTGAAGAGGGAACGCGCTCAGCTTTCTTT
v_call: TRBV12-3/TRBV12-4; j_call: TRBJ2-7; d_call: -; clone_size: many; cdr3_aa: CASSPISPYEQYF; cdr3_nt: TGTGCCAGCAGTCCTATCTCCCCCTACGAGCAGTACTTC
v_call: TRBV7-9; j_call: TRBJ1-1; d_call: -; clone_size: many; cdr3_aa: CASSSQVDTEAFF; cdr3_nt: TGTGCCAGCAGCTCCCAGGTAGACACTGAAGCTTTCTTT
v_call: TRBV12-3/TRBV12-4; j_call: TRBJ1-3; d_call: -; clone_size: many; cdr3_aa: CASRKPSSGNTIYF; cdr3_nt: TGTGCCAGCAGGAAACCGAGCTCTGGAAACACCATATATTTT
v_call: TRBV29-1; j_call: TRBJ1-1; d_call: -; clone_size: -; cdr3_aa: CSVRQELKAFF; cdr3_nt: TGCAGCGTCAGACAGGAGCTTAAAGCTTTCTTT
v_call: TRBV5-5; j_call: TRBJ2-5; d_call: -; clone_size: many; cdr3_aa: CASSLELLLVQYF; cdr3_nt: TGTGCCAGCAGCTTGGAGCTGCTGCTAGTCCAGTACTTC
v_call: TRBV10-3; j_call: TRBJ1-1; d_call: -; clone_size: many; cdr3_aa: CAINRGENSGTEAFF; cdr3_nt: TGTGCCATTAACCGAGGGGAAAACTCGGGCACTGAAGCTTTCTTT
v_call: TRBV3-1; j_call: TRBJ1-2; d_call: TRBD1; clone_size: -; cdr3_aa: CASSQDGGTGKIGIYGYTF; cdr3_nt: TGTGCCAGCAGCCAAGATGGGGGGACAGGGAAGATCGGAATCTATGGCTACACCTTC
v_call: TRBV6-9; j_call: TRBJ2-1; d_call: -; clone_size: -; cdr3_aa: CASSYRRDKSYNEQFF; cdr3_nt: TGTGCCAGCAGTTACCGGAGGGATAAGTCCTACAATGAGCAGTTCTTC
v_call: TRBV3-1; j_call: TRBJ2-7; d_call: TRBD2; clone_size: many; cdr3_aa: CASSRAPGLASDEQYF; cdr3_nt: TGTGCCAGCAGCCGCGCTCCGGGACTAGCGAGCGACGAGCAGTACTTC
v_call: TRBV14; j_call: TRBJ2-2; d_call: -; clone_size: -; cdr3_aa: CASSPFPGELFF; cdr3_nt: TGTGCCAGCAGCCCCTTCCCGGGGGAGCTGTTTTTT
v_call: TRBV19; j_call: TRBJ2-7; d_call: -; clone_size: many; cdr3_aa: CASSIWGDSQPTLEQYF; cdr3_nt: TGTGCCAGTAGTATATGGGGAGACTCCCAGCCTACGCTCGAGCAGTACTTC
v_call: TRBV9; j_call: TRBJ2-7; d_call: -; clone_size: many; cdr3_aa: CASSVHSWNYEQYF; cdr3_nt: TGTGCCAGCAGCGTTCATTCCTGGAACTACGAGCAGTACTTC
v_call: TRBV27; j_call: TRBJ1-2; d_call: TRBD1; clone_size: few; cdr3_aa: CASSFPGQNYGYTF; cdr3_nt: TGTGCCAGCAGTTTTCCGGGACAGAACTATGGCTACACCTTC
v_call: TRBV6-2/TRBV6-3; j_call: TRBJ2-7; d_call: -; clone_size: -; cdr3_aa: CASSYSTILDQYF; cdr3_nt: TGTGCCAGCAGTTACTCTACCATTCTGGACCAGTACTTC
v_call: TRBV3-1; j_call: TRBJ2-1; d_call: -; clone_size: many; cdr3_aa: CASSQGSTDEQFF; cdr3_nt: TGTGCCAGCAGCCAGGGATCGACAGATGAGCAGTTCTTC
v_call: TRBV18; j_call: TRBJ1-2; d_call: -; clone_size: few; cdr3_aa: CASSPDRYYGYTF; cdr3_nt: TGTGCCAGCTCACCAGACAGGTACTATGGCTACACCTTC
v_call: TRBV5-1; j_call: TRBJ1-3; d_call: -; clone_size: few; cdr3_aa: CASSYGTQGNTIYF; cdr3_nt: TGCGCCAGCAGCTACGGGACCCAAGGAAACACCATATATTTT
v_call: TRBV4-1; j_call: TRBJ2-4; d_call: TRBD2; clone_size: -; cdr3_aa: CASSQGTSGNIQYF; cdr3_nt: TGCGCCAGCAGCCAGGGGACTAGCGGGAACATTCAGTACTTC
v_call: TRBV24-1; j_call: TRBJ2-1; d_call: TRBD2; clone_size: many; cdr3_aa: CATSDLQVPGGDEQFF; cdr3_nt: TGTGCCACCAGTGATTTGCAGGTTCCGGGAGGAGATGAGCAGTTCTTC
v_call: TRBV20-1; j_call: TRBJ2-3; d_call: -; clone_size: -; cdr3_aa: CSARRTGTDTQYF; cdr3_nt: TGCAGTGCTAGACGGACAGGCACAGATACGCAGTATTTT